The 31 T cell receptor beta chains below come from one sample, sequenced in a study of cytomegalovirus exposure and HLA in healthy donors. PCR involved 60 Vbeta and 13 Jbeta primers. Assay: immunoSEQ multiplex PCR; the TCRdb copy retains only in-frame clones and omits some. In all, the sample yields about 160,000 clones. Sequenced input: PBMCs. The receptors here all came from a woman aged 60-75 years in good health and CMV-seronegative.

V and J are TRBV6-6 and TRBJ2-7; 8 nucleotides match TRBD1. With 6 bases clipped from V and 2 bases from J, the junction kept 6 bases outside the gene matches. The CDR3 is made up of 14 amino acids. Germline V gene sequence: CDR1 MNHNY, CDR2 SVGAGI (reference sequence). CDR3 protein: CASSSTGAAYEQYF. Here the CDR3 DNA reads TGTGCCAGCAGCTCGACAGGGGCCGCCTACGAGCAGTACTTC.

The CDR3, as DNA: TGTGCCAGCAGCTTAAACGGGGTTGAGACCCAGTACTTC. Translated: CASSLNGVETQYF. The chain is built from TRBV7-7 and TRBJ2-5; tentative D call: TRBD2 (5 bases). CDR1 is SSHAT and CDR2 is FNYEAQ in the germline V gene (reference sequence). The length of the CDR3 is 13 residues. Trimming left V 2 bases short and J 5 bases short, with 9 bases between.

This chain uses TRBV10-3 with TRBJ2-5; 7 bases line up with TRBD2. CDR3 length: 16 residues. V trimming: 3 bases; J trimming: 5 bases; junction bases outside the gene matches: 12. CDR1 ENHRY and CDR2 SYGVKD come from the germline V gene. For the CDR3, the DNA is TGTGCCATCAGTGATCCCGCGGGAGCGGGGAGTGAGACCCAGTACTTC. Translating gives CAISDPAGAGSETQYF.

The chain couples TRBV5-8 to TRBJ1-5, with 8 nucleotides matching TRBD1. The CDR3 runs to 14 residues. V lost 8 bases and J lost 5; bases outside the gene matches: 9. Germline V CDR1 and CDR2: SGHTS, YDEGEE. CDR3 sequence (DNA): TGTGCCAGTATCGAAAGACAGGGGTATCAGCCCCAGCATTTT. This translates into CASIERQGYQPQHF.

The chain links TRBV19 to TRBJ2-4, with 8 bases fitting TRBD1. The CDR3 has 15 residues. Germline trimming cut 4 bases from V and 6 bases from J; bases unmatched to any gene: 8. Germline V lookup: CDR1 LNHDA, CDR2 SQIVND (reference sequence). The CDR3 here is CASSKAAGGGNIQYF. Here the CDR3 DNA reads TGTGCCAGTAGTAAAGCGGCAGGGGGCGGAAACATTCAGTACTTC.

The chain has TRBV6-1 and TRBJ1-2; 8 bases line up with TRBD1. V gave up 6 bases and J gave up 2 bases; unmatched junction bases: 5. This CDR3 is 14 amino acids long. Germline CDR1 is MNHNS and CDR2 is SASEGT. The CDR3 sequence: CASSDGQGNYGYTF. The CDR3 DNA follows: TGTGCCAGCAGCGACGGACAGGGAAACTATGGCTACACCTTC.

V usage is TRBV6-1 and J usage is TRBJ1-1; D uncertain. The ends were cut back, 4 bases at V and 4 bases at J, with 10 bases in the middle. The CDR3 length is 13 residues. Germline lookup yields CDR1 MNHNS and CDR2 SASEGT. The chain's CDR3 is CASSAFQATEAFF. CDR3 nucleotides: TGTGCCAGCAGTGCGTTTCAGGCCACTGAAGCTTTCTTT.

The chain uses TRBV2 and TRBJ2-3; 9 bases are a match to TRBD2. J was trimmed by 0 bases and V by 1 base; bases with no gene match: 2. Germline CDR1 SNHLY, CDR2 FYNNEI. The length of the CDR3 is 16 residues. DNA for the CDR3: TGTGCCAGCAGTGAAGGCCTAGCGGGGAGCACAGATACGCAGTATTTT. The encoded protein is CASSEGLAGSTDTQYF. The whole variable domain, filled in from reference TRBV2 and TRBJ2-3, reads EPEVTQTPSHQVTQMGQEVILRCVPISNHLYFYWYRQILGQKVEFLVSFYNNEISEKSEIFDDQFSVERPDGSNFTLKIRSTKLEDSAMYFCASSEGLAGSTDTQYFGPGTRLTVL.

This chain connects TRBV6-5 to TRBJ1-3; D may be TRBD1 (6 bases). Germline CDR1 and CDR2: MNHEY and SVGAGI. The CDR3 sequence is 14 residues long. V dropped 6 bases and J dropped 0 bases, with 9 bases sitting between them. The CDR3: CASRKQGSGNTIYF. Written as DNA, the CDR3 is TGTGCCAGCAGGAAACAGGGCTCTGGAAACACCATATATTTT.

The rearrangement joins TRBV5-6 to TRBJ1-5, with unresolved D. The germline CDR1 and CDR2 sequences are SGHDT and YYEEEE. V lost 2 bases and J 3 bases, leaving 9 bases between the germline ends. This CDR3 contains 14 residues. CDR3 DNA: TGTGCCAGCAGCTTTCCCTCTTTCAATCAGCCCCAGCATTTT. Encoded protein: CASSFPSFNQPQHF.

The V call is TRBV9, the J call TRBJ2-2, with D perhaps matching TRBD2 (6 bases). CDR1 and CDR2 (germline): SGDLS, YYNGEE. The CDR3 runs 16 residues. V was pared by 0 bases and J by 4 bases, with 13 bases between. This CDR3 reads CASSVGGGSGTGELFF. CDR3 nucleotide sequence: TGTGCCAGCAGCGTAGGTGGAGGGAGTGGCACCGGGGAGCTGTTTTTT.

The rearrangement links TRBV7-9 to TRBJ2-5, with TRBD1 as a possible D gene (6 bases). In germline, CDR1 is SEHNR, CDR2 FQNEAQ (reference sequence). V was clipped by 6 bases and J by 2 bases, with 22 bases between them. This CDR3 is 17 amino acids long. The CDR3: CASSETRGRSLQETQYF. CDR3 nucleotide sequence: TGTGCCAGCAGTGAGACCAGGGGAAGAAGCCTACAAGAGACCCAGTACTTC. Combining the CDR3 with reference TRBV7-9 and TRBJ2-5 gives the whole variable domain DTGVSQNPRHKITKRGQNVTFRCDPISEHNRLYWYRQTLGQGPEFLTYFQNEAQLEKSRLLSDRFSAERPKGSFSTLEIQRTEQGDSAMYLCASSETRGRSLQETQYFGPGTRLLVL.

The V and J genes are TRBV2 and TRBJ1-5; D unclear. Between the trimmed V and J ends, which lost 6 bases and 6 bases, there was a span of 9 bases. The germline V gene has CDR1 SNHLY and CDR2 FYNNEI. The CDR3 is 12 residues long. CDR3 sequence: CASRGQVQPQHF. The DNA for the CDR3 is TGTGCCAGCAGAGGCCAGGTTCAGCCCCAGCATTTT.

J is TRBJ1-1 and V is TRBV9, with D possibly TRBD1 on 6 matching bases. The CDR3 consists of 16 residues. The germline CDR1 and CDR2 sequences are SGDLS and YYNGEE. V lost 0 bases, J lost 4 bases, and 16 bases lay in between. CDR3 DNA: TGTGCCAGCAGCGTAGATGGACAGTGGCAGTTCACTGAAGCTTTCTTT. It specifies CASSVDGQWQFTEAFF.

The chain links TRBV4-2 to TRBJ2-6, with a weak D call TRBD1 (6 bases). CDR3 size: 21 residues. The ends were cut back, 3 bases at V and 1 base at J, with 25 bases in the middle. Germline V CDR1 and CDR2: LGHNA, YNFKEQ. CDR3 region: CASSHTFWTDRLWSGANVLTF. CDR3 DNA sequence: TGTGCCAGCAGCCATACATTTTGGACAGATCGGCTTTGGTCTGGGGCCAACGTCCTGACTTTC.

The genes are TRBV6-5 and TRBJ2-7; 8 bases align to TRBD2. The CDR3 covers 15 residues. V dropped 6 bases and J dropped 4; count of bases not matched to a gene: 11. Germline V gives CDR1 MNHEY, CDR2 SVGAGI. In DNA form, the CDR3 reads TGTGCCAGCAGGCCTGCGGCGGGAGGCCGGTACGAGCAGTACTTC. The encoded protein is CASRPAAGGRYEQYF.

J is TRBJ1-4 and V is TRBV5-5; D gene ambiguous. Looked up from germline, CDR1 is SGHKS and CDR2 is YYEKEE (reference sequence). CDR3 length equals 14 residues. V lost 4 bases and J 2 bases, leaving 9 bases between the germline ends. The CDR3 sequence is CASSPGLTNEKLFF. The CDR3 nucleotides read TGTGCCAGCAGCCCCGGACTGACTAATGAAAAACTGTTTTTT.

The rearrangement links TRBV5-4 to TRBJ2-1; 10 bases fit TRBD2. CDR3 length: 15 residues. Per germline, CDR1 SGHNT and CDR2 YYREEE (reference sequence). V shed 5 bases, J shed 7 bases, and the junction held 9 bases outside the gene matches. CDR3 DNA: TGTGCCAGCAGTTTCCGACCGGGACTAGCGAATGAGCAGTTCTTC. Amino acids: CASSFRPGLANEQFF.

The J gene is TRBJ2-6, the V gene TRBV19, with 7 nucleotides matching TRBD1. Unmatched junction bases numbered 11, after V lost 5 bases and J lost 1 base. The CDR3 length is 18 residues. CDR1 and CDR2 (germline): LNHDA, SQIVND (reference sequence). Written as DNA, the CDR3 is TGTGCCAGTAGTCCCCGTGTGGCAGGGGGTTCTGGGGCCAACGTCCTGACTTTC. It is translated as CASSPRVAGGSGANVLTF.

The rearrangement joins TRBV19 to TRBJ2-5; TRBD1 matches at 9 bases. Looked up from germline, CDR1 is LNHDA and CDR2 is SQIVND (reference sequence). This CDR3 is built from 18 residues. The junction had 15 bases not matched to a gene; V was cut back by 7 bases and J by 0 bases. The CDR3 spells CASTGGQGLGPHQETQYF. The DNA for the CDR3 is TGTGCCAGTACCGGGGGACAGGGCCTAGGTCCCCACCAAGAGACCCAGTACTTC.

A word on this clone: This sample also contains other DNA sequences that code for the same CDR3. The chain uses TRBV5-1 and TRBJ2-3; possible D gene TRBD2, 6 bases. The CDR3 contains 14 residues. Trimming removed 0 bases at V and 1 base at J, with 6 bases between. CDR1 SGHRS and CDR2 YFSETQ come from the germline V gene. The CDR3 protein is CASSLGGGTDTQYF. Here the CDR3 DNA reads TGCGCCAGCAGCTTGGGGGGGGGCACAGATACGCAGTATTTT.

With respect to this clone: Other nucleotide sequences in the sample specify the same CDR3. The rearrangement uses TRBV5-1 and TRBJ2-1; 7 nucleotides align to TRBD1. Germline assignment: CDR1 SGHRS and CDR2 YFSETQ. The CDR3 is made up of 15 amino acids. V was clipped by 3 bases and J by 5 bases; unmatched bases: 8. The CDR3 nucleotides are TGCGCCAGCAGCTCACAGGGGAGAAGTAACAATGAGCAGTTCTTC. Protein sequence: CASSSQGRSNNEQFF.

This chain links TRBV6-6 with TRBJ1-1; tentative D call: TRBD1 (6 bases). Germline CDR1 and CDR2: MNHNY and SVGAGI (reference sequence). The CDR3 has 16 amino acids. Between the trimmed V and J ends, which lost 4 bases and 0 bases, there was a span of 15 bases. This CDR3 reads CASSLTTGLLNTEAFF. In DNA form, the CDR3 reads TGTGCCAGCAGTTTAACGACAGGTCTCCTGAACACTGAAGCTTTCTTT.

The rearrangement uses TRBV4-1 and TRBJ1-5, with 8 bases matching TRBD1. This CDR3 has 20 amino acids. The V gene's germline CDR1 is MGHRA and CDR2 YSYEKL. V lost 2 bases to trimming and J lost 2 bases; unmatched junction nucleotides: 17. CDR3 nucleotide sequence: TGCGCCAGCAGCCAAAAAAGGGACGGGACAGGACTCCGGGGCAATCAGCCCCAGCATTTT. Translated: CASSQKRDGTGLRGNQPQHF.

V usage is TRBV29-1 and J usage is TRBJ1-3, with a weak D call TRBD1 (5 bases). With 6 bases removed from V and 4 bases from J, the gap between germline ends came to 10 bases. Germline CDR1 is SQVTM and CDR2 is ANQGSEA. The CDR3 has 12 amino acids. This CDR3 is CSVVAGGNTIYF. The CDR3 DNA sequence: TGCAGCGTCGTCGCAGGGGGAAACACCATATATTTT.

The chain combines TRBV4-1 with TRBJ1-2; D gene uncertain. The CDR3 loop spans 14 amino acids. Germline assignment: CDR1 MGHRA and CDR2 YSYEKL. Deletions cut 0 bases from V and 4 bases from J, with 9 bases between. The CDR3 sequence is CASSQENTFYGYTF. The CDR3 DNA is TGCGCCAGCAGCCAAGAGAACACCTTCTATGGCTACACCTTC.

V and J are TRBV10-3 and TRBJ2-5; D is perhaps TRBD1 (6 bases). The CDR3 loop spans 12 amino acids. CDR1 ENHRY and CDR2 SYGVKD come from the germline V gene. Trimming removed 9 bases from V and 2 bases from J, with 10 bases in between. CDR3 loop: CAISDRQETQYF. The DNA for the CDR3 is TGTGCCATTTCGGACAGACAAGAGACCCAGTACTTC.

This chain links TRBV5-4 with TRBJ2-1; 10 bases are shared with TRBD2. V was pared by 1 base and J by 6 bases, with 4 bases of the junction left unmatched. The CDR3 is 15 residues long. Per germline, CDR1 SGHNT and CDR2 YYREEE (reference sequence). For the CDR3, the DNA is TGTGCCAGCAGCTTGCTAGCGGGAGATGGCAATGAGCAGTTCTTC. This gives the protein CASSLLAGDGNEQFF.

The chain carries TRBV5-6 and TRBJ2-5; 12 bases map to TRBD1. J was trimmed by 6 bases and V by 6 bases; bases with no gene match: 12. The length of the CDR3 is 16 residues. Per the germline V gene, CDR1 is SGHDT and CDR2 is YYEEEE. CDR3 nucleotide sequence: TGTGCCAGCACCTCAACCGGGACAGGGGGCATGAAGACCCAGTACTTC. The encoded protein is CASTSTGTGGMKTQYF.

The chain is built from TRBV27 and TRBJ2-7; 9 nucleotides match TRBD1. The CDR3 is 12 residues long. The V gene end was trimmed by 6 bases and the J gene end by 3 bases; junction bases not matched to a gene: 0. Germline values: CDR1 MNHEY, CDR2 SMNVEV (reference sequence). The CDR3 coding sequence is TGTGCCAGCAGGGGACAGGGCTACGAGCAGTACTTC. Translated: CASRGQGYEQYF.

This chain links TRBV27 with TRBJ2-1; the match to TRBD1 covers 9 bases. Trimming cost V 5 bases and J 6 bases; bases outside gene matches: 17. CDR3 length: 18 residues. Germline assignment: CDR1 MNHEY and CDR2 SMNVEV (reference sequence). The CDR3 sequence: CASSNSITPEGQGNEQFF. CDR3 nucleotide sequence: TGTGCCAGCAGTAATTCGATCACCCCGGAGGGACAGGGCAATGAGCAGTTCTTC.